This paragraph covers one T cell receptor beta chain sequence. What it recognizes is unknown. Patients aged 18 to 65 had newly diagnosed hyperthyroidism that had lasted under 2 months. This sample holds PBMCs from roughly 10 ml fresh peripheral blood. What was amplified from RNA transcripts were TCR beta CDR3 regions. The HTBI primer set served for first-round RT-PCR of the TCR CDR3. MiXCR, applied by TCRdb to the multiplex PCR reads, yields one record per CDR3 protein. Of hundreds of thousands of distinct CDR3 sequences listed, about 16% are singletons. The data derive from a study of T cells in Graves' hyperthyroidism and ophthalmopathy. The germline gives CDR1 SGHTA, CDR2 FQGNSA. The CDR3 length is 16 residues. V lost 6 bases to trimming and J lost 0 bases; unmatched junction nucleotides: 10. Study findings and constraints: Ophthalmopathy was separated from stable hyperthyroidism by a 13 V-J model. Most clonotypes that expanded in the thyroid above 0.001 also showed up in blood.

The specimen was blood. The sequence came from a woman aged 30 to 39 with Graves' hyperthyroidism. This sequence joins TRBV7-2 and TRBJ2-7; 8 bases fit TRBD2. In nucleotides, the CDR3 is TGTGCCAGCAGGGATACTAGCGGTAAGAGCTCCTACGAGCAGTACTTC. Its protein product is CASRDTSGKSSYEQYF.